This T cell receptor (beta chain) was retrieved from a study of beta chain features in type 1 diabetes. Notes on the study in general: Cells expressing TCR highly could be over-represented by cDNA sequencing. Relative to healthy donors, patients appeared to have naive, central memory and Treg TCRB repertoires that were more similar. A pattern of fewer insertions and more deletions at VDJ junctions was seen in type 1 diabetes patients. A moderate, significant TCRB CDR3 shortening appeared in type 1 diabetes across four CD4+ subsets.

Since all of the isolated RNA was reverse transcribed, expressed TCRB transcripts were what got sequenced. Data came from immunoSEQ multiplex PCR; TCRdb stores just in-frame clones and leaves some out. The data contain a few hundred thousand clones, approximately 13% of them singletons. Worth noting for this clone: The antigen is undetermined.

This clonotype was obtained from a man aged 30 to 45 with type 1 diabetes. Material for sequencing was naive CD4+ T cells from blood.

CDR3 nucleotide sequence: TGCGCCAGCAGCCAAGATACTGCGGGGGGGCGGAGTGAGCAGTTCTTC. This translates into CASSQDTAGGRSEQFF. The chain couples TRBV4-1 to TRBJ2-1; 9 bases are a match to TRBD2. The CDR3 consists of 16 residues. The V and J ends lost 0 bases and 9 bases, in that order; junction bases with no gene match: 9. From germline, CDR1 is MGHRA and CDR2 YSYEKL.